This T cell receptor beta chain was identified in a study of blood T cell repertoires in COVID-19. Study-wide context: Sites in the United States, Italy and Spain provided acute and convalescent COVID-19 samples. Sample material is recorded as cDNA or gDNA derived from T cells, B-cell-depleted T cells, or PBMCs.

This clone was detected only once. Germline loops: CDR1 KGHDR, CDR2 SFDVKD. This CDR3 is built from 16 residues. The trim removed 3 bases at V and 2 bases at J, leaving 8 bases unmatched. Profiling relied on immunoSEQ multiplex PCR, and the TCRdb table lists in-frame clones only, not all of them. The data hold 200,000 to 250,000 clones, with roughly 81% observed a single time. The chain has TRBV24-1 and TRBJ2-5; the match to TRBD1 covers 7 bases. The sequenced sample consisted of peripheral blood. The clonotype comes from a woman in her 50s with active or convalescent COVID-19. CDR3 sequence: CATSDGTGQMQETQYF. The CDR3 coding sequence is TGTGCCACCAGTGATGGCACGGGACAGATGCAAGAGACCCAGTACTTC.